This T cell receptor beta chain was identified in a study of CD8+ T cells in alopecia areata. In the study overall: Administration of oral tofacitinib to treated patients was at 5 to 10 mg twice daily. Findings of the study overall: Higher clonality and more expanded CD8+ clones appeared in lesional than normal scalp.

The CDR3 contains 15 residues. The V gene lost 1 base and the J gene lost 10 bases, with 15 bases spanning the gap. Germline CDR1 is SGHRS and CDR2 is YFSETQ. The authors extracted RNA and reverse transcribed it into cDNA as the sequencing template. The table came from immunoSEQ multiplex PCR; TCRdb's copy has only in-frame clones and leaves some out. The sample lists 150,000 to 200,000 clones, almost 65% occurring once. As regards this clone: Its antigen is still unknown.

Peripheral blood and lesional scalp punch biopsies came from alopecia areata patients. Investigators sorted PBMCs to obtain both CD4+ and CD8+ T cells. The sequence derives from a human donor with alopecia areata. V gene TRBV5-1 combines with J gene TRBJ1-6; D may be TRBD1 (5 bases). The sample consisted of CD4+ T cells sorted from blood, taken at week 0. CDR3 sequence (DNA): TGCGCCAGCAGCTTGACAGGAGGGAGTGAGTCACCCCTCCACTTT. It yields the protein CASSLTGGSESPLHF. The variable domain in full, completed from reference TRBV5-1 and TRBJ1-6, reads KAGVTQTPRYLIKTRGQQVTLSCSPISGHRSVSWYQQTPGQGLQFLFEYFSETQRNKGNFPGRFSGRQFSNSRSEMNVSTLELGDSALYLCASSLTGGSESPLHFGNGTRLTVT.